Listed below are T cell receptor beta chains from one sample, sequenced in a study of control samples from healthy donors and cancer patients. The table came from immunoSEQ multiplex PCR; TCRdb's copy has only in-frame clones and leaves some out. The sample lists roughly 120,000 clones, 70% to 90% occurring once. The source material was blood. The receptors here all came from a man over 45 in good health. CDR3s include the opening cysteine and the closing phenylalanine or tryptophan. The D gene is left open where the match is weak. Size is stated for part of the rows, as once, few or many counts, or as a class when the clone is expanded.

d_call clone_size j_call cdr3_length v_call cdr3_nt cdr3_aa
- - TRBJ1-1 17 TRBV5-1 TGCGCCAGCAGCTTGGGTAAGGGGTTAGGGATGAACACTGAAGCTTTCTTT CASSLGKGLGMNTEAFF
- - TRBJ2-1 16 TRBV4-1 TGCGCCAGCAGCCACCCTGACTCGAAAAACCACAATGAGCAGTTCTTC CASSHPDSKNHNEQFF
TRBD1 once TRBJ2-7 14 TRBV28 TGTGCCAGCAGTCTACAGGGGATCTCCTACGAGCAGTACTTC CASSLQGISYEQYF
TRBD1 - TRBJ2-1 13 TRBV12-3/TRBV12-4 TGTGCCAGCAGTCCACAGGGGGCACGGGAGCAGTTCTTC CASSPQGAREQFF
- once TRBJ2-3 13 TRBV19 TGTGCCAGTACCGACGGGTCCCGGGTGGCGCAGTATTTT CASTDGSRVAQYF
TRBD1 - TRBJ1-1 16 TRBV19 TGTGCCAGTAGTACCTTAATGGGACAGGGGAGGACTGAAGCTTTCTTT CASSTLMGQGRTEAFF
- - TRBJ2-3 16 TRBV7-7 TGTGCTAGCAGCTTATTAGGCCCAAAGGACACAGATACGCAGTATTTT CASSLLGPKDTDTQYF
- - TRBJ1-2 14 TRBV7-8 TGTGCCAGCAGCTTAGAGGCCGGGGTGTATGGCTACACCTTC CASSLEAGVYGYTF
- - TRBJ1-4 12 TRBV2 TGTGCCAGCATCGGACTAGGGGAAAAACTGTTTTTT CASIGLGEKLFF
TRBD1 - TRBJ2-7 16 TRBV27 TGTGCCAGCAGTTTAAAGGAAAGGGGGCGCCCCTACGAGCAGTACTTC CASSLKERGRPYEQYF
TRBD2 - TRBJ2-5 16 TRBV24-1 TGTGCCACCAGTGATTTGGGACTAGCGGAACAAGAGACCCAGTACTTC CATSDLGLAEQETQYF
- once TRBJ2-3 12 TRBV14 TGTGCCAGCAGCTGGACCTCAGATACGCAGTATTTT CASSWTSDTQYF
- few TRBJ2-1 16 TRBV21-1 TGTGCCAGCAGCTACAGGGGGTCAGCGTCCTACAATGAGCAGTTCTTC CASSYRGSASYNEQFF
TRBD1 - TRBJ1-1 13 TRBV19 TGTGCCAGTAGTCTTGGACAGGGGGTCGTAACTTTCTTT CASSLGQGVVTFF
- - TRBJ1-1 13 TRBV5-8 TGTGCCAGCAGCTTGGGGGCGAACACTGAAGCTTTCTTT CASSLGANTEAFF
- - TRBJ1-1 15 TRBV21-1 TGTGCCAGCAGCAAATGTAAGCTACAGAACACTGAAGCTTTCTTT CASSKCKLQNTEAFF
- - TRBJ2-2 16 TRBV19 TGTGCCAGTAGTAAGGCTGCCAGGGTGGGCACCGGGGAGCTGTTTTTT CASSKAARVGTGELFF
- - TRBJ2-3 15 TRBV11-2 TGTGCCAGCAGCTTCCCCTTCTCCCCCACAGATACGCAGTATTTT CASSFPFSPTDTQYF
- - TRBJ1-3 15 TRBV9 TGTGCCAGCAGCCCTACAGGGTTACTCGGAAACACCATATATTTT CASSPTGLLGNTIYF
TRBD1 once TRBJ2-7 12 TRBV27 TGTGCCAGCGGGGACAGTCCCTACGAGCAGTACTTC CASGDSPYEQYF
TRBD1 - TRBJ1-4 16 TRBV5-1 TGCGCCAGCAGCACAGAGACAGGGGGCGTGGGAGAAAAACTGTTTTTT CASSTETGGVGEKLFF
- - TRBJ1-2 18 TRBV21-1 TGTGCCAGCAGCAAAGCTGCGGCGACCGGGAAACCTAACTATGGCTACACCTTC CASSKAAATGKPNYGYTF
- - TRBJ1-4 15 TRBV7-3 TGTGCCAGCAGCTTAATCCGCAGGGGTAGAGAAAAACTGTTTTTT CASSLIRRGREKLFF
TRBD2 - TRBJ2-3 15 TRBV7-8 TGTGCCAGCAGCCCGGAGCGGGGAGGCACAGATACGCAGTATTTT CASSPERGGTDTQYF
- - TRBJ1-5 15 TRBV19 TGTGCCAGTAGTATAGGGGGGGGCTGGAATCAGCCCCAGCATTTT CASSIGGGWNQPQHF
- once TRBJ2-1 17 TRBV9 TGTGCCAGCAGCCCTCGACCCGGATCGAGCTCCTACAATGAGCAGTTCTTC CASSPRPGSSSYNEQFF
TRBD2 - TRBJ2-2 15 TRBV7-8 TGTGCCAGCACCTTAATCAGCGGGGGGGCCGGGGAGCTGTTTTTT CASTLISGGAGELFF
- - TRBJ2-1 16 TRBV7-6 TGTGCCAGCAGCTTAGTTAGTGCAAGCTCCTACAATGAGCAGTTCTTC CASSLVSASSYNEQFF
TRBD1 - TRBJ2-2 14 TRBV7-3 TGTGCCAGCAGCCCGGACAGGGTCACCGGGGAGCTGTTTTTT CASSPDRVTGELFF
TRBD1 - TRBJ1-2 12 TRBV29-1 TGCAGCGTCGAACAGGGGGCCTATGGCTACACCTTC CSVEQGAYGYTF
- - TRBJ2-7 16 TRBV4-1 TGCGCCAGCAGCCAAGATGGGAGCCGAGGGGCCTACGAGCAGTACTTC CASSQDGSRGAYEQYF
- - TRBJ2-2 16 TRBV5-1 TGCGCCACCCAGTACTGGCCTGGGGAGAACACCGGGGAGCTGTTTTTT CATQYWPGENTGELFF
TRBD2 - TRBJ2-3 16 TRBV5-4 TGTGCCAGCAGCACCTGGACTAGCGGTTACACAGATACGCAGTATTTT CASSTWTSGYTDTQYF
- - TRBJ2-3 13 TRBV19 TGTGCCACCAGGGAGCGAGCCACAGATACGCAGTATTTT CATRERATDTQYF
TRBD1 - TRBJ2-7 13 TRBV7-8 TGTGCCAGCAGGAGGACAGGGTGGCACGAGCAGTACTTC CASRRTGWHEQYF
- few TRBJ1-4 15 TRBV28 TGTGCCAGCAGCGATCAGGGGTATCCCAATGAAAAACTGTTTTTT CASSDQGYPNEKLFF
- once TRBJ2-2 17 TRBV5-1 TGCGCCAGCAGCCCCGGAGGGGTCGTCCCGGGCACCGGGGAGCTGTTTTTT CASSPGGVVPGTGELFF
- - TRBJ1-6 16 TRBV19 TGTGCCAGTAGTATACTGGGACAAACCTATAATTCACCCCTCCACTTT CASSILGQTYNSPLHF
TRBD1 - TRBJ2-1 12 TRBV30 TGTGCCTGGAGTTCTTCGACAGGGATCAGGTTCTTC CAWSSSTGIRFF
TRBD1 - TRBJ1-2 14 TRBV2 TGTGCCAGCAGCCCATCCAGGGGGCTCGATGGCTACACCTTC CASSPSRGLDGYTF
- - TRBJ1-5 17 TRBV30 TGTGCCTGGAGTGTACGATCCCTCAGGGTTGCTAATCAGCCCCAGCATTTT CAWSVRSLRVANQPQHF
- - TRBJ1-6 13 TRBV5-5 TGTGCCAGCAGCTTGGATGTATATTCACCCCTCCACTTT CASSLDVYSPLHF
- - TRBJ2-3 14 TRBV7-9 TGTGCCAGCAGCCCCGGATTGGGGGCAGATACGCAGTATTTT CASSPGLGADTQYF
TRBD1 few TRBJ2-1 16 TRBV5-4 TGTGCCAGCAGCGACTACAGGGGAAGAGACGTCAATGAGCAGTTCTTC CASSDYRGRDVNEQFF
- - TRBJ1-2 12 TRBV15 TGTGCCACCAGCGCTGGGGAGTATGGCTACACCTTC CATSAGEYGYTF
- - TRBJ2-3 11 TRBV24-1 TGTGCCACCCTGGATTCAGATACGCAGTATTTT CATLDSDTQYF
- - TRBJ2-5 14 TRBV28 TGTGCCAGCAGCCCCTCCGTGAGGGGTGAGACCCAGTACTTC CASSPSVRGETQYF